The text below deals with one T cell receptor beta chain. The antigen remains unidentified. These data come from a study of T cell repertoires in cytomegalovirus infection. Overall study: Recently described HLA-C-restricted plus well-studied HLA-B-restricted CMV epitopes were used. Indicated by public TCR beta signatures were CMV infection and matching HLA type.

Study outcomes and limitations: There were carriers of CMV plus the relevant HLA, and cumulative public TCR beta family frequency identified them. Within the response measured ex vivo, HLA-C-restricted CMV-specific TCR beta clonotypes were dominant.

One entry per CDR3 protein, called by TCRdb with MiXCR from the reads. The sample gives roughly 990,000 distinct CDR3 sequences, 30% to 40% of which show up once; over 11% is in the top ten. CDR1 is SGHRS and CDR2 is YFSETQ in the germline V gene. With 1 base removed from V and 5 bases from J, the gap between germline ends came to 13 bases. This CDR3 region has 15 residues. Material: cultured CD8+ T cells from PBMCs, obtained from culture after CMV antigen stimulation. The chain couples TRBV5-1 to TRBJ2-1, with TRBD2 as a possible D gene (6 bases). This clonotype was obtained from a human donor in good health (CMV status not recorded). Some clones in this sample may be carry-over from other donors' samples. The CDR3 nucleotides read TGCGCCAGCAGCTTGTGGTCAGGAGGGGACAATGAGCAGTTCTTC. Translated: CASSLWSGGDNEQFF.